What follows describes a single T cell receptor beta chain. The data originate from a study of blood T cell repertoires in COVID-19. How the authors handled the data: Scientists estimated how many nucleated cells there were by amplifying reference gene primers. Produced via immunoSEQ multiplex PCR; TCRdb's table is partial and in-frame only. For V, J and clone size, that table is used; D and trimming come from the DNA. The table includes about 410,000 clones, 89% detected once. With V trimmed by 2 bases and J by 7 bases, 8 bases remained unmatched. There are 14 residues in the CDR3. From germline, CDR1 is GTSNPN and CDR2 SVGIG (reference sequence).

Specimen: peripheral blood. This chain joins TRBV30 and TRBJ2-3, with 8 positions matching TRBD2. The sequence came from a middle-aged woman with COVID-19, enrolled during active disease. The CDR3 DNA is TGTGCCTGGAGTCGGGGGGGTACCGAACATACGCAGTATTTT. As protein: CAWSRGGTEHTQYF.